This TCR beta chain was identified during a study of T cells after yellow fever vaccination. As to this clonotype: The antigen is undetermined.

Generation of TCR cDNA used 5'RACE template switching (which added a universal primer site and UMIs). TCRdb reprocessed the 5' RACE reads with MiXCR, giving one entry per CDR3 protein. The sample has 250,000 to 400,000 distinct CDR3 sequences, 4.1% seen once. Study observations and caveats: A large majority of primary-vaccination clones showed up again after the booster (under 98% CD4, 75% to 90% CD8). The secondary response peaked faster, at day 5 versus 15, but was weaker.

This CDR3 contains 13 residues. The germline CDR1 and CDR2 sequences are SNHLY and FYNNEI. Trimming pared 7 bases from V and 4 bases from J, leaving 11 bases between. The receptor comes from a man between 18 and 29 years old who received the YFV17D yellow fever vaccine. Sequences were derived from PBMCs, sampled 5 days after the yellow fever booster vaccination. The V gene is TRBV2, the J gene TRBJ2-1; D perhaps matches TRBD1 (6 bases). The CDR3 DNA sequence: TGTGCCAGCACTCAGACAGGTTACAATGAGCAGTTCTTC. Its translation is CASTQTGYNEQFF.